This is a list of T cell receptor beta chains from one sample in a study of cytomegalovirus exposure and HLA in healthy donors. TCRdb's table, derived via immunoSEQ multiplex PCR, lists solely in-frame clones and lacks some. The repertoire holds 120,000 to 150,000 clones, with roughly 79% as singletons. Source material: PBMCs. The receptors come from a middle-aged woman in good health and CMV-seropositive. Both conserved end residues are part of each CDR3. Fields, in order: clone size, J gene, D gene, V gene, CDR3 DNA, CDR3 protein. D genes are given only for firm matches. Expanded clones get a size class; other rows say once, few or many, or leave the size out.

. TRBJ2-1 TRBD2 TRBV30 TGTGCCTGGAGTCTTAGCGGGGGCCTAAGCTCCTACAATGAGCAGTTCTTC CAWSLSGGLSSYNEQFF
. TRBJ1-2 TRBD1 TRBV13 TGTGCCAGCAGCTTACGGACAGGGCCCTATGGCTACACCTTC CASSLRTGPYGYTF
. TRBJ1-5 . TRBV7-6 TGTGCCAGCAGCTTAGGTGCGGGTCAGCCCCAGCATTTT CASSLGAGQPQHF
few TRBJ2-3 . TRBV27 TGTGCCAGCAGTCCCTTCGCGACTGGATACACAGATACGCAGTATTTT CASSPFATGYTDTQYF
. TRBJ2-3 . TRBV18 TGTGCCAGCTCACCGGGGAGCCAAGAAGATACGCAGTATTTT CASSPGSQEDTQYF
. TRBJ1-6 TRBD1 TRBV7-9 TGTTCCAGCAGCTTACCCCCAACAGGGGTTTCACCCCTCCACTTT CSSSLPPTGVSPLHF
. TRBJ1-1 . TRBV6-1 TGTGCCAGCAGCCGGGACACGGACGCTTTCTTT CASSRDTDAFF
. TRBJ1-2 TRBD1 TRBV5-6 TGTGCCAGCAATGCCGAAGGGACAGCGACAGGATGGGCCTATGGCTACACCTTC CASNAEGTATGWAYGYTF
. TRBJ2-2 . TRBV6-6 TGTGCCAGCAGTTATATAAGGGGGGGAAGCGGGGAGCTGTTTTTT CASSYIRGGSGELFF
. TRBJ1-2 . TRBV4-1 TGCGCCAGCAGCCAAGACCCGGGCAGGGGTGGAGGCTACACCTTC CASSQDPGRGGGYTF
. TRBJ1-1 TRBD1 TRBV10-3 TGTGCCATCAGTGAGTCCGGGACAGGGGGCACTGAAGCTTTCTTT CAISESGTGGTEAFF
. TRBJ1-6 TRBD1 TRBV6-5 TGTGCCAGCAGGGGGACAGGAGGTAATTCACCCCTCCACTTT CASRGTGGNSPLHF
once TRBJ2-5 . TRBV19 TGTGCCAGTAGTAGCAGGGAATTAGAGACCCAGTACTTC CASSSRELETQYF
. TRBJ2-2 TRBD1 TRBV6-1 TGTGCCAGCAGCTTGGGACAGGTTAACACCGGGGAGCTGTTTTTT CASSLGQVNTGELFF
. TRBJ1-2 . TRBV18 TGTGCCAGCTCACCAACCGGTGACTATGGCTACACCTTC CASSPTGDYGYTF
few TRBJ2-3 TRBD2 TRBV10-3 TGTGCCATCAGTGAGTCGGGGGTCCTAGCGGGGGAAGATACGCAGTATTTT CAISESGVLAGEDTQYF
. TRBJ1-1 . TRBV5-5 TGTGCCAGCAGTCTTTATGGCGGGGGTAAGGGCTACAACACTGAAGCTTTCTTT CASSLYGGGKGYNTEAFF
. TRBJ2-7 . TRBV6-1 TGTGCCAGCAGTGAACAGGGCCATGGGGAGCAGTACTTC CASSEQGHGEQYF
. TRBJ2-5 TRBD1 TRBV5-1 TGCGCCAGCAGCTTATCCGGGACAGCAGAAGAGACCCAGTACTTC CASSLSGTAEETQYF
. TRBJ1-2 TRBD1 TRBV29-1 TGCAGCGTCACTACAGGGGAACAGGGCTACACCTTC CSVTTGEQGYTF
. TRBJ2-1 TRBD2 TRBV15 TGTGCCACCAGCAGCTTAGCGGGGAGGGAGCAGTTCTTC CATSSLAGREQFF
. TRBJ2-1 TRBD2 TRBV5-1 TGCGCCAGCAGCTTACTAGCGGGGGCAAACAATGAGCAGTTCTTC CASSLLAGANNEQFF
once TRBJ2-2 . TRBV25-1 TGTGCCAGTAGGGGTCCCAGGAACACCGGGGAGCTGTTTTTT CASRGPRNTGELFF
few TRBJ2-3 . TRBV7-9 TGTGCCAGCAGCTTAGTGGGCGGGGGCACAGATACGCAGTATTTT CASSLVGGGTDTQYF
. TRBJ2-5 TRBD1 TRBV27 TGTGCCAGCAGTTGGCACAGGGGTGGGGAGACCCAGTACTTC CASSWHRGGETQYF
. TRBJ2-3 . TRBV14 TGTGCCAGCAGCCAACAGGGGAGCACAGATACGCAGTATTTT CASSQQGSTDTQYF
once TRBJ2-3 . TRBV21-1 TGTGCCAGCAGGACAACCCTTACAGGGGTCAGGGCAGATACGCAGTATTTT CASRTTLTGVRADTQYF
once TRBJ2-5 TRBD1 TRBV18 TGTGCCAGCTTACCCAGGGGGCAAGAGACCCAGTACTTC CASLPRGQETQYF
once TRBJ2-5 TRBD2 TRBV5-1 TGCGCCAGCAGCCTTCTAGCGGGGGGGAAAGAGACCCAGTACTTC CASSLLAGGKETQYF
. TRBJ1-3 TRBD1 TRBV9 TGTGCCAGCAGCGTAGGGACAGGGTTCTCTGGAAACACCATATATTTT CASSVGTGFSGNTIYF
. TRBJ2-5 TRBD1 TRBV29-1 TGCAGCGTCTATGACAGGGTGGAGACCCAGTACTTC CSVYDRVETQYF
. TRBJ2-7 TRBD2 TRBV2 TGTGCCAGCAGTGTGGGGCGGGGGGCTTATTACGAGCAGTACTTC CASSVGRGAYYEQYF
. TRBJ1-1 . TRBV19 TGTGCCAGTAGTATCGGGTCCGTTGAAGCTTTCTTT CASSIGSVEAFF
. TRBJ1-6 TRBD1 TRBV5-1 TGCGCCAGCAGCACCGGGACAGCTAATTCACCCCTCCACTTT CASSTGTANSPLHF
. TRBJ2-1 TRBD1 TRBV6-1 TGTGCCAGCAGTGGGACAGGGGGCAATGAGCAGTTCTTC CASSGTGGNEQFF
once TRBJ2-7 . TRBV6-1 TGTGCCAGCATCGGAAATCAGGGGCCCCCCTACGAGCAGTACTTC CASIGNQGPPYEQYF
. TRBJ1-1 . TRBV7-2 TGTGCCAGCAGTGAATACATAAGGAACACTGAAGCTTTCTTT CASSEYIRNTEAFF
. TRBJ2-7 . TRBV15 TGTGCCACCAGCAAACGCGGGGTGGGAGTCGAGCAGTACTTC CATSKRGVGVEQYF
. TRBJ1-3 . TRBV5-1 TGCGCCAGCAGCGACAGGACCGGGACCGTGGGAAACACCATATATTTT CASSDRTGTVGNTIYF
. TRBJ1-5 . TRBV6-1 TGTGCCAGCGGCCCCCCAGGGGCCTATCAGCCCCAGCATTTT CASGPPGAYQPQHF
. TRBJ1-2 . TRBV6-5 TGTGCCAGCAGCCGGACTGACCGGTCTGGCTACACCTTC CASSRTDRSGYTF
once TRBJ2-1 TRBD1 TRBV29-1 TGCAGCGGACACAGGGGGAATGAGCAGTTCTTC CSGHRGNEQFF
. TRBJ1-3 . TRBV7-2 TGTGCCAGCAGCCCTCGCGGCTCTGGAAACACCATATATTTT CASSPRGSGNTIYF
few TRBJ1-4 . TRBV5-1 TGCGCCAGCAGCCCGGGGTCGGGCTTCAATGAAAAACTGTTTTTT CASSPGSGFNEKLFF
. TRBJ2-1 TRBD2 TRBV7-9 TGTGCCAGCAGCCCGGGGACTAGCGGGGGGGCAAGGCAGTTCTTC CASSPGTSGGARQFF
. TRBJ2-5 . TRBV29-1 TGCAGCGCCGGGGAGGCTACGGAGACCCAGTACTTC CSAGEATETQYF